The clone carrying this T cell receptor (beta chain) was seen a single time. The antigen is unknown. The PCR had 60 Vbeta and 13 Jbeta primers. Sequenced by immunoSEQ multiplex PCR; TCRdb stores in-frame clones only, minus some. This table holds 150,000 to 200,000 clones, about 80% found once. This record comes from a study of cytomegalovirus exposure and HLA in healthy donors. About the research overall: An early data release held some 85 million unique TCRs from HLA-typed donors.

Findings and caveats of the study: What was likely a sequencing artifact was a cluster of highly shared sequence variants. A link between a missense DCLRE1C variant and TCR beta V- and J-gene trimming emerged from a later analysis.

Trimming removed 5 bases from V and 4 bases from J, with 15 bases in between. The CDR3 consists of 16 residues. Germline CDR1 reads SNHLY; CDR2 reads FYNNEI. Sequenced material: PBMCs. The clonotype was recovered from a man aged 30-40 years in good health and CMV-seronegative. The chain recombines TRBV2 with TRBJ1-6; D not resolved. The CDR3 DNA reads as TGTGCCAGCAGTTCCAACCTGATGAGATATAATTCACCCCTCCACTTT. Protein: CASSSNLMRYNSPLHF.